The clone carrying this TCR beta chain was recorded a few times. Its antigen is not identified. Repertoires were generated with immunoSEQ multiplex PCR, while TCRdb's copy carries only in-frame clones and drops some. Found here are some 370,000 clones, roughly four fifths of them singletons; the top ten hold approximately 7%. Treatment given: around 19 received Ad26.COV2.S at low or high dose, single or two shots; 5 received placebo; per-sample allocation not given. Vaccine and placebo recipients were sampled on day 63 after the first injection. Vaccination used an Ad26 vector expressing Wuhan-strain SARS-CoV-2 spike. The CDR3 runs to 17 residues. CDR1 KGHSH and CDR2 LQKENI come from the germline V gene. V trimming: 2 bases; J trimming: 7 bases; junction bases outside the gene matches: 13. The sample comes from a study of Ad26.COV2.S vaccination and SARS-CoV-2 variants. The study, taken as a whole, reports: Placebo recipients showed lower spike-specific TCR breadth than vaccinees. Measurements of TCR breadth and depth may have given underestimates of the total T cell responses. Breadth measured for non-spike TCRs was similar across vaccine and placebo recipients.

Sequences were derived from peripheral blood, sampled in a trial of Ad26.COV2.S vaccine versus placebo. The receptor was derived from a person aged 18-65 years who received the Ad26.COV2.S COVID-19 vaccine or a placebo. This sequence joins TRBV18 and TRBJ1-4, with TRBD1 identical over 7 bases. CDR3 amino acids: CASSPFAPGGYGEKLFF. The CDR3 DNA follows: TGTGCCAGCTCACCATTCGCCCCAGGGGGGTACGGTGAAAAACTGTTTTTT.